Presented here are 25 T cell receptor beta chains from one specimen sequenced in a study of glioma-infiltrating T cells after dendritic cell vaccination. Assay: immunoSEQ multiplex PCR; the TCRdb copy retains only in-frame clones and omits some. The sample holds about 91,000 clones, roughly four fifths seen once. Time point in this sample: after dendritic cell vaccination, including at tumor progression/relapse. The material sequenced was blood, taken after dendritic cell vaccination. These receptors were collected from a human donor with glioblastoma.

The V gene is TRBV9, the J gene TRBJ1-4, with a tentative D call TRBD1 (5 bases). V gave up 0 bases and J gave up 8 bases, with 17 bases separating them. The CDR3 consists of 16 residues. Germline-derived CDR1 and CDR2 are SGDLS and YYNGEE. The CDR3 spells CASSVAPQGPGEKLFF. The CDR3 DNA sequence: TGTGCCAGCAGCGTAGCTCCCCAGGGCCCCGGCGAAAAACTGTTTTTT.

This clone was counted a single time. V usage is TRBV6-1 and J usage is TRBJ1-2, with D unclear. The CDR3 consists of 13 residues. V dropped 5 bases and J dropped 4 bases, with 11 bases sitting between them. In germline, CDR1 is MNHNS, CDR2 SASEGT. Here the CDR3 reads CASSTPGTYGYTF. The CDR3 DNA reads as TGTGCCAGCAGTACTCCGGGAACCTATGGCTACACCTTC.

The chain carries TRBV19 and TRBJ2-3; 9 bases match TRBD2. V shed 3 bases, J shed 1 base, and the junction held 5 bases outside the gene matches. This CDR3 comprises 16 residues. The germline CDR1 and CDR2 sequences are LNHDA and SQIVND (reference sequence). Here the CDR3 DNA reads TGTGCCAGTAGTATTCTTAGCGGGAGCGGCACAGATACGCAGTATTTT. The encoded protein is CASSILSGSGTDTQYF.

This sequence joins TRBV5-1 and TRBJ1-2; D uncertain. Deletions cut 0 bases from V and 1 base from J, with 4 bases between. Germline assignment: CDR1 SGHRS and CDR2 YFSETQ. This CDR3 is 13 amino acids long. The CDR3 nucleotides read TGCGCCAGCAGCTTGGACGGTAACTATGGCTACACCTTC. Its translation is CASSLDGNYGYTF.

V usage is TRBV10-3 and J usage is TRBJ1-2; D might be TRBD1 (5 bases). CDR3 length: 14 amino acids. Germline V gene data show CDR1 as ENHRY and CDR2 as SYGVKD. V lost 6 bases and J 3 bases, leaving 14 bases between the germline ends. For the CDR3, the DNA is TGTGCCATCAGCCTGGAGGGGAGAGACTATGGCTACACCTTC. Translating gives CAISLEGRDYGYTF.

V is TRBV5-1 and J is TRBJ2-3, with D possibly being TRBD1 (5 bases). The CDR3 is 16 residues long. The V gene's germline CDR1 is SGHRS and CDR2 YFSETQ. Trimming took off 4 bases at V and 0 bases at J, with 15 bases between the two ends. The CDR3 region is CASSVNRLSSTDTQYF. CDR3 DNA sequence: TGCGCCAGCAGCGTCAACAGGTTATCTAGCACAGATACGCAGTATTTT. Variable domain in full (rest from reference TRBV5-1 and TRBJ2-3): KAGVTQTPRYLIKTRGQQVTLSCSPISGHRSVSWYQQTPGQGLQFLFEYFSETQRNKGNFPGRFSGRQFSNSRSEMNVSTLELGDSALYLCASSVNRLSSTDTQYFGPGTRLTVL.

This clone has just a few counts. V is TRBV6-1 and J is TRBJ2-6; TRBD2 matches 12 bases. Germline loops: CDR1 MNHNS, CDR2 SASEGT. The CDR3 is made up of 20 amino acids. Trimming at V came to 4 bases and at J to 4 bases, leaving 14 bases not matched to a gene. This CDR3 is CASSARGLAGKFTGANVLTF. The CDR3 DNA reads TGTGCCAGCAGTGCCCGAGGACTAGCGGGAAAATTTACGGGGGCCAACGTCCTGACTTTC.

The chain carries TRBV11-2 and TRBJ1-4; 9 nucleotides match TRBD1. CDR3 length equals 14 residues. V dropped 4 bases and J dropped 6; count of bases not matched to a gene: 3. Germline CDR1 is SGHAT and CDR2 is FQNNGV. CDR3 sequence reads: CASSSWTGDEKLFF. CDR3 DNA sequence: TGTGCCAGCAGCTCATGGACAGGGGATGAAAAACTGTTTTTT.

The V call is TRBV6-1, the J call TRBJ1-1, with 9 bases aligning to TRBD1. CDR3 size: 17 residues. CDR1 and CDR2 (germline): MNHNS, SASEGT. The trim removed 4 bases at V and 0 bases at J, leaving 9 bases unmatched. The CDR3 DNA sequence: TGTGCCAGCAGTGCTACGGACAGGGGAACCTTGAACACTGAAGCTTTCTTT. It yields the protein CASSATDRGTLNTEAFF.

The rearrangement links TRBV2 to TRBJ1-1; TRBD1 might be the D (6 bases). Trimming took 9 bases from V and 0 from J, leaving 11 bases between them. From germline, CDR1 is SNHLY and CDR2 FYNNEI. This CDR3 contains 13 residues. CDR3 in DNA: TGTGCCAGACCAGGGGCCATGAACACTGAAGCTTTCTTT. Its protein product is CARPGAMNTEAFF.

This chain connects TRBV9 to TRBJ1-4, with 8 nucleotides matching TRBD1. The germline gives CDR1 SGDLS, CDR2 YYNGEE. The CDR3 contains 15 residues. V was clipped by 3 bases and J by 5 bases; unmatched bases: 6. The CDR3 DNA follows: TGTGCCAGCAGCGCCCAGACAGGGGCGAATGAAAAACTGTTTTTT. This translates into CASSAQTGANEKLFF.

V and J are TRBV30 and TRBJ1-1, with D possibly TRBD1 on 6 matching bases. The V gene lost 4 bases and the J gene lost 1 base, with 7 bases spanning the gap. The CDR3 loop spans 12 amino acids. Germline V lookup: CDR1 GTSNPN, CDR2 SVGIG (reference sequence). CDR3 nucleotides: TGTGCCTGGAAGGGGGAGAACACTGAAGCTTTCTTT. Amino acid sequence: CAWKGENTEAFF.

The V call is TRBV2, the J call TRBJ2-3; 9 nucleotides agree with TRBD2. Trimming cost V 9 bases and J 4 bases; bases outside gene matches: 5. This CDR3 contains 13 residues. The germline CDR1 and CDR2 sequences are SNHLY and FYNNEI. CDR3: CASSSGVADTQYF. The CDR3, as DNA: TGTGCCAGTTCTAGCGGGGTTGCAGATACGCAGTATTTT.

The CDR3 here is CASSILGQAQETQYF. The CDR3 DNA reads as TGTGCCAGTAGTATCTTGGGACAGGCCCAAGAGACCCAGTACTTC. The chain recombines TRBV19 with TRBJ2-5; 8 bases agree with TRBD1. CDR1 is LNHDA, CDR2 SQIVND, per germline (reference sequence). The CDR3 contains 15 residues. Trimming at V came to 3 bases and at J to 1 base, leaving 4 bases not matched to a gene.

V usage is TRBV5-1 and J usage is TRBJ2-5; tentative D call: TRBD1 (6 bases). The CDR3 sequence is 14 residues long. Germline CDR1 SGHRS, CDR2 YFSETQ. Trimming took off 1 base at V and 6 bases at J, with 13 bases between the two ends. The CDR3 reads CASSLSGGEKTQYF. DNA of the CDR3: TGCGCCAGCAGCTTGAGTGGGGGCGAGAAGACCCAGTACTTC.

Only one count was recorded for this clone. V and J are TRBV9 and TRBJ2-7, with 7 bases matching TRBD1. V was pared by 8 bases and J by 6 bases, with 8 bases of the junction left unmatched. There are 12 residues in the CDR3. Germline-derived CDR1 and CDR2 are SGDLS and YYNGEE. The CDR3 is CARGQGVVEQYV. For the CDR3, the DNA is TGTGCCAGAGGCCAGGGGGTGGTCGAGCAGTACGTC.

The CDR3 nucleotides read TGTGCCAGCAGTGAAAGGGGCGTGGGGTACAATGAGCAGTTCTTC. This gives the protein CASSERGVGYNEQFF. The chain has TRBV2 and TRBJ2-1; a weak D match, TRBD1 (5 bases). V was trimmed by 2 bases and J by 4 bases, leaving 12 bases between them. Germline CDR1 reads SNHLY; CDR2 reads FYNNEI. The CDR3 consists of 15 residues.

The V and J genes are TRBV2 and TRBJ1-5; TRBD1 aligns across 7 bases. The V gene end was trimmed by 6 bases and the J gene end by 0 bases; junction bases not matched to a gene: 8. The CDR3 runs to 16 residues. Germline CDR1 is SNHLY and CDR2 is FYNNEI. The CDR3 bases are TGTGCCAGCAGGACAGGGACCCCGTATAGCAATCAGCCCCAGCATTTT. Translation gives CASRTGTPYSNQPQHF.

Regarding this clone: This sample also contains other DNA sequences that code for the same CDR3. This sequence joins TRBV29-1 and TRBJ2-1; the match to TRBD2 covers 11 bases. Germline CDR1 is SQVTM and CDR2 is ANQGSEA. The CDR3 is 14 amino acids. J gave up 3 bases and V 4 bases, and 2 bases lay outside the gene matches. This chain's CDR3 is CSVVTSGGYNEQFF. The CDR3 DNA reads as TGCAGCGTTGTTACTAGCGGGGGCTACAATGAGCAGTTCTTC.

The gene calls are TRBV9 and TRBJ1-6; D remains unclear. Looked up from germline, CDR1 is SGDLS and CDR2 is YYNGEE. The V gene lost 2 bases and the J gene lost 5 bases, with 8 bases spanning the gap. There are 14 residues in the CDR3. The DNA for the CDR3 is TGTGCCAGCAGCGTCGCAGTGAATAATTCACCCCTCCACTTT. This translates into CASSVAVNNSPLHF.

This clone was seen only a few times. The CDR3 is CASSYGAGNYGYTF. Here the CDR3 DNA reads TGTGCCAGTAGCTACGGCGCGGGGAACTATGGCTACACCTTC. The chain carries TRBV19 and TRBJ1-2; D remains ambiguous. Trimming removed 6 bases from V and 2 bases from J, with 13 bases in between. From germline, CDR1 is LNHDA and CDR2 SQIVND (reference sequence). The CDR3 loop spans 14 amino acids.

The gene calls are TRBV5-4 and TRBJ2-2; possible D gene TRBD2, 5 bases. Per the germline V gene, CDR1 is SGHNT and CDR2 is YYREEE (reference sequence). The germline V and J ends were trimmed by 0 bases and 10 bases, with 16 bases remaining between them. CDR3 length: 15 amino acids. This CDR3 reads CASSLGGSPVAELFF. CDR3 nucleotide sequence: TGTGCCAGCAGCTTGGGAGGGTCCCCGGTGGCGGAGCTGTTTTTT.

This chain uses TRBV5-1 with TRBJ2-5; D remains ambiguous. CDR3 length: 12 residues. Trimming cost V 5 bases and J 3 bases, with 8 bases left between them. CDR1 is SGHRS and CDR2 is YFSETQ in the germline V gene. The chain's CDR3 is CASSRVEETQYF. As DNA, the CDR3 is TGCGCCAGCAGTCGGGTGGAAGAGACCCAGTACTTC. Complete variable domain (other parts from reference TRBV5-1 and TRBJ2-5): KAGVTQTPRYLIKTRGQQVTLSCSPISGHRSVSWYQQTPGQGLQFLFEYFSETQRNKGNFPGRFSGRQFSNSRSEMNVSTLELGDSALYLCASSRVEETQYFGPGTRLLVL.

A remark on this clone: A read error may produce the germline difference seen at one junction end. The CDR3 is CASSERVQTGSRF. The DNA for the CDR3 is TGTGCCAGCAGTGAAAGGGTCCAGACGGGGTCGCGGTTT. V usage is TRBV6-1 and J usage is TRBJ1-5; unclear D gene. CDR3 length: 13 amino acids. Germline lookup yields CDR1 MNHNS and CDR2 SASEGT.

V usage is TRBV7-2 and J usage is TRBJ1-4; D call uncertain. Trimming cost V 5 bases and J 4 bases, with 11 bases left between them. This CDR3 has 14 amino acids. CDR1 and CDR2 from the germline V gene are SGHTA and FQGNSA. The CDR3 sequence: CASSPNRFNEKLFF. Here the CDR3 DNA reads TGTGCCAGCAGCCCCAACAGATTTAATGAAAAACTGTTTTTT.